One and the same sample provided the 10 T cell receptor beta chains below, sequenced in a study of blood T cell dynamics during melanoma immunotherapy. Time point denoted: pre-treatment baseline. Profiling relied on immunoSEQ multiplex PCR, and the TCRdb table lists in-frame clones only, not all of them. Of 4,000 to 5,000 clones listed, around 96% are singletons. The sample consisted of effector memory CD8+ T cells from blood, taken from a patient treated with checkpoint blockade. These receptors came from a human donor with melanoma.

The chain combines TRBV5-1 with TRBJ2-3; the match to TRBD1 covers 7 bases. The CDR3 contains 15 residues. CDR1 is SGHRS and CDR2 is YFSETQ in the germline V gene. Trimming at V came to 4 bases and at J to 2 bases, leaving 7 bases not matched to a gene. The CDR3 loop reads CASSPRTGVTDTQYF. CDR3 nucleotides: TGCGCCAGCAGCCCGAGGACAGGAGTCACAGATACGCAGTATTTT.

V is TRBV9 and J is TRBJ1-6, with TRBD1 identical over 8 bases. Looked up from germline, CDR1 is SGDLS and CDR2 is YYNGEE. This CDR3 is 17 amino acids long. After removal of 0 bases from V and 6 bases from J, the junction contained 8 bases not matched to a gene. The CDR3 loop is CASSVEDSGGGNSPLHF. In DNA, the CDR3 is TGTGCCAGCAGCGTAGAGGATTCAGGGGGCGGTAATTCACCCCTCCACTTT.

The chain is built from TRBV4-1 and TRBJ1-6; possibly TRBD1 for D (6 bases). The germline V and J ends were trimmed by 2 bases and 3 bases, with 14 bases remaining between them. CDR1 is MGHRA and CDR2 is YSYEKL in the germline V gene. The CDR3 loop spans 17 amino acids. CDR3 in DNA: TGCGCCAGCAGCCAACCCCCGAGAGGGGGCTATAATTCACCCCTCCACTTT. It translates to CASSQPPRGGYNSPLHF.

This clone showed up just once. The rearrangement joins TRBV7-9 to TRBJ2-7; TRBD1 might be the D (6 bases). V was trimmed by 0 bases and J by 1 base, leaving 13 bases between them. The CDR3 spans 16 residues. The germline CDR1 and CDR2 sequences are SEHNR and FQNEAQ (reference sequence). CDR3 nucleotide sequence: TGTGCCAGCAGCTTAGCTGCACAGGGTCTTTCCTACGAGCAGTACTTC. Amino acid sequence: CASSLAAQGLSYEQYF.

The chain has TRBV4-2 and TRBJ2-1; TRBD1 aligns across 7 bases. From germline, CDR1 is LGHNA and CDR2 YNFKEQ. This CDR3 spans 15 amino acids. Trimming at V came to 5 bases and at J to 6 bases, leaving 10 bases not matched to a gene. The CDR3 protein is CASSLNRGPGNEQFF. The DNA for the CDR3 is TGTGCCAGCAGCTTGAACAGGGGCCCTGGCAATGAGCAGTTCTTC.

The chain recombines TRBV27 with TRBJ2-6; no clear D. The germline V gene encodes CDR1 MNHEY and CDR2 SMNVEV (reference sequence). The CDR3 runs to 13 residues. Trimming took off 6 bases at V and 4 bases at J, with 7 bases between the two ends. The CDR3 bases are TGTGCCAGCAGCCCGAGCGGGGCCAACGTCCTGACTTTC. Protein sequence: CASSPSGANVLTF. Full variable domain (rest looked up from reference TRBV27 and TRBJ2-6): EAQVTQNPRYLITVTGKKLTVTCSQNMNHEYMSWYRQDPGLGLRQIYYSMNVEVTDKGDVPEGYKVSRKEKRNFPLILESPSPNQTSLYFCASSPSGANVLTFGAGSRLTVL.

The gene calls are TRBV13 and TRBJ2-3; D gene unclear. Trimming pared 0 bases from V and 2 bases from J, leaving 6 bases between. The CDR3 consists of 14 residues. The germline V gene encodes CDR1 PRHDT and CDR2 FYEKMQ (reference sequence). CDR3 nucleotide sequence: TGTGCCAGCAGCTTAGGCAGAGCCACAGATACGCAGTATTTT. Translated, it gives CASSLGRATDTQYF.

This chain connects TRBV11-3 to TRBJ1-3; D unresolved. The CDR3 runs 11 residues. Germline CDR1 is SGHNT and CDR2 is YENEEA. V was shortened by 8 bases and J by 2 bases, with 4 bases between the two germline ends. CDR3 DNA: TGTGCCAGCGGTACTGGAAACACCATATATTTT. It is translated as CASGTGNTIYF. Filled out from reference TRBV11-3 and TRBJ1-3, the complete variable domain reads EAGVVQSPRYKIIEKKQPVAFWCNPISGHNTLYWYLQNLGQGPELLIRYENEEAVDDSQLPKDRFSAERLKGVDSTLKIQPAELGDSAVYLCASGTGNTIYFGEGSWLTVV.

The genes are TRBV5-1 and TRBJ2-5, with a tentative D call TRBD2 (5 bases). The CDR3 contains 14 residues. Trimming stripped 0 bases from V and 7 bases from J, with 13 bases between. Germline loops: CDR1 SGHRS, CDR2 YFSETQ. CDR3 region: CASSLVSSRGTQYF. The CDR3, as DNA: TGCGCCAGCAGCTTGGTATCTAGCAGAGGGACCCAGTACTTC.

The chain uses TRBV11-2 and TRBJ2-7; the match to TRBD2 covers 9 bases. Unmatched junction bases numbered 12, after V lost 3 bases and J lost 3 bases. Germline V CDR1 and CDR2: SGHAT, FQNNGV. There are 17 residues in the CDR3. The CDR3 DNA sequence: TGTGCCAGCAGCTTCCACCGAACCGGGACTAGCATCTACGAGCAGTACTTC. Translated, it gives CASSFHRTGTSIYEQYF.